This T cell receptor (beta chain) was profiled in a study of shared clonotypes between healthy human individuals. V was clipped by 0 bases and J by 1 base, with 5 bases between them. CDR3 length: 15 residues. CDR1 and CDR2 (germline): SGDLS, YYNGEE. Original data processing: ImmunoSEQ gave junction-only sequences without quality scores, so filtering differed. Sequencing used immunoSEQ multiplex PCR; TCRdb keeps in-frame clones, though not all of them. V and J calls and clone size follow that table, whereas D and trimming were derived from the DNA. The repertoire holds about 480,000 clones, with 79% as singletons.

This chain joins TRBV9 and TRBJ2-6; D remains ambiguous. This sequence was found in a woman aged 40 to 50 in good health. Some clones in this sample may be carry-over from other donors' samples. Sample: PBMCs. This CDR3 reads CASSVVASGANVLTF. The CDR3 nucleotides are TGTGCCAGCAGCGTAGTGGCATCTGGGGCCAACGTCCTGACTTTC.